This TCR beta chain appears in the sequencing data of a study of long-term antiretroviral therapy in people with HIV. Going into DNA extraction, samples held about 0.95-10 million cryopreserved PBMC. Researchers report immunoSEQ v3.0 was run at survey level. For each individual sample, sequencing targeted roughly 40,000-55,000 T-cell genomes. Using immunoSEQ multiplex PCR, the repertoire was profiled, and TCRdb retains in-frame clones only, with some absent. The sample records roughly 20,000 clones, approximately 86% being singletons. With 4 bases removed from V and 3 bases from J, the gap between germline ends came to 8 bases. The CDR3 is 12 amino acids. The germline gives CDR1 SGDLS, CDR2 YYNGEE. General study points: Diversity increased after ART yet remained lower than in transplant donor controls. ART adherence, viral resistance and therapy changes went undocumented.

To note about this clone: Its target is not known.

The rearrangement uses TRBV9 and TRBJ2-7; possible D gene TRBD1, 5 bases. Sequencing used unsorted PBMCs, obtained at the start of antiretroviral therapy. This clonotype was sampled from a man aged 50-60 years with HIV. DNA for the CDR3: TGTGCCAGCAGCCTCGACAGCTACGAGCAGTACTTC. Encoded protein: CASSLDSYEQYF.